Sequencing of this T cell receptor (beta chain) was carried out in a study of PD-1 blockade in classical Hodgkin lymphoma (dated by TCRdb to about 2020). Looking at the study overall: Nivolumab dosing was 3 mg/kg intravenously every 2 weeks, continuing until either disease progression or unacceptable toxicity. A peripheral blood immune signature of response to PD-1 blockade in classical Hodgkin lymphoma was defined using TCR beta sequencing and CyTOF.

About this clone itself: The target of this receptor is not known. Base qualities are not at hand, and no much larger clone is one base apart.

Results the study describes overall, beyond this receptor: Baseline TCR diversity was reported to be lower in newly diagnosed patients than in healthy donors and to be lower still in relapsed/refractory patients. The study covered only a single clinical trial cohort, and the causes of the repertoire differences, possibly disease activity or prior therapy, were still not defined. Lower diversity was seen in patients whose nivolumab began less than 1 year after ASCT, and these patients were left out of later analyses so that immune reconstitution would not confound the results. A significant rise by C4D1 was seen in CD4+ but not CD8+ TCR diversity (p=0.0027 vs p=0.16), with the rise being most apparent in complete responders (p=0.02). Baseline diversity similar to that of newly diagnosed patients was observed in trial patients achieving complete response, whereas significantly lower diversity was observed in partial responders and progressors.

The CDR3, from cysteine to phenylalanine, totals 18 residues. This entry keeps only the CDR3 DNA: 54 bases, framed from base 1. The label giving this sample's time point can be read as: cycle 4 day 1 (C4D1), after 5 to 7 weeks of nivolumab. All trial patients had relapsed after autologous stem cell transplantation, with cohorts A, B and C differing in prior brentuximab vedotin exposure. Magnetic negative selection with a Miltenyi CD4+ T cell isolation kit was used to purify CD4+ T cells from thawed PBMCs. A total of roughly 60 patients with relapsed/refractory classical Hodgkin lymphoma made up the trial cohort, and each patient's best overall response was complete response, partial response or progressive disease. In the multi-cohort phase II CheckMate 205 trial, trial patients received single-agent nivolumab. An independent review committee assessed best overall response using the 2007 International Working Group response criteria. Trial PBMCs were collected just before the start of nivolumab (C1D1) and during therapy at cycle 2 day 1 and cycle 4 day 1. Peripheral blood was collected in 8 mL Vacutainer Cell Preparation Tubes, from which PBMCs were isolated by centrifugation and then cryopreserved. Purified CD4+ and CD8+ fractions were prepared only for cases in which an additional PBMC sample was available. Magnetically labelled cells were removed on LS columns in a quadroMACS separator, and the flow-through was collected as the purified fraction.

The Qiagen DNeasy kit was used to extract genomic DNA from unsorted PBMCs and from the negatively selected CD4+ and CD8+ fractions. TCR beta CDR3 regions were amplified by immunoSEQ multiplex PCR using primers annealing to V and J segments. Amplification bias was minimized using a synthetic immune receptor repertoire, and residual bias was removed computationally after sequencing. In the original analysis: Repertoire diversity was quantified as the Shannon entropy index using custom Python scripts. Unsorted, CD4+ and CD8+ repertoires were analyzed separately, except in combined analyses where CD4+ and CD8+ sequences were merged in silico. A clone counted as expanded when the clone's frequency after treatment rose at least 2-fold relative to C1D1, and clones undetected at baseline were given a pseudocount of 0.5. Singleton clones were defined as clones with 0 or 1 copy at C1D1, and non-singleton clones were defined as clones with 2 or more copies. Clones expanded in unsorted samples were labelled as CD4+, CD8+ or unknown by matching protein sequences in sorted samples from the same patient. Wilcoxon tests on paired samples were used to test diversity changes from C1D1 to C4D1. TCRdb provides this immuneACCESS table in a form limited to in-frame rearrangements. Some clones are lacking; in checked studies, under half of them reflect an unresolved V gene, and why the rest are absent is not known. V and J calls and clone size follow that table, whereas D and trimming were derived from the DNA. The sample records about 28,000 clones, less than 80% of which are singletons. Roughly 0.52% of the sample is held by the ten biggest clonotypes.

The sequences come from CD4+ T cells from blood, collected before the fourth cycle of nivolumab. The chain was built from TRBV21-1 and TRBJ2-7; the D call in the table, TRBD2, was not verified against the DNA. TRBV21-1 is a pseudogene segment. This sequence originates from a human donor with classical Hodgkin lymphoma. CDR3 sequence: CASSLSGTSGSTPYEQYF. The nucleotide sequence reads TGTGCCAGCAGCCTCTCGGGAACTAGCGGGAGTACCCCCTACGAGCAGTACTTC.